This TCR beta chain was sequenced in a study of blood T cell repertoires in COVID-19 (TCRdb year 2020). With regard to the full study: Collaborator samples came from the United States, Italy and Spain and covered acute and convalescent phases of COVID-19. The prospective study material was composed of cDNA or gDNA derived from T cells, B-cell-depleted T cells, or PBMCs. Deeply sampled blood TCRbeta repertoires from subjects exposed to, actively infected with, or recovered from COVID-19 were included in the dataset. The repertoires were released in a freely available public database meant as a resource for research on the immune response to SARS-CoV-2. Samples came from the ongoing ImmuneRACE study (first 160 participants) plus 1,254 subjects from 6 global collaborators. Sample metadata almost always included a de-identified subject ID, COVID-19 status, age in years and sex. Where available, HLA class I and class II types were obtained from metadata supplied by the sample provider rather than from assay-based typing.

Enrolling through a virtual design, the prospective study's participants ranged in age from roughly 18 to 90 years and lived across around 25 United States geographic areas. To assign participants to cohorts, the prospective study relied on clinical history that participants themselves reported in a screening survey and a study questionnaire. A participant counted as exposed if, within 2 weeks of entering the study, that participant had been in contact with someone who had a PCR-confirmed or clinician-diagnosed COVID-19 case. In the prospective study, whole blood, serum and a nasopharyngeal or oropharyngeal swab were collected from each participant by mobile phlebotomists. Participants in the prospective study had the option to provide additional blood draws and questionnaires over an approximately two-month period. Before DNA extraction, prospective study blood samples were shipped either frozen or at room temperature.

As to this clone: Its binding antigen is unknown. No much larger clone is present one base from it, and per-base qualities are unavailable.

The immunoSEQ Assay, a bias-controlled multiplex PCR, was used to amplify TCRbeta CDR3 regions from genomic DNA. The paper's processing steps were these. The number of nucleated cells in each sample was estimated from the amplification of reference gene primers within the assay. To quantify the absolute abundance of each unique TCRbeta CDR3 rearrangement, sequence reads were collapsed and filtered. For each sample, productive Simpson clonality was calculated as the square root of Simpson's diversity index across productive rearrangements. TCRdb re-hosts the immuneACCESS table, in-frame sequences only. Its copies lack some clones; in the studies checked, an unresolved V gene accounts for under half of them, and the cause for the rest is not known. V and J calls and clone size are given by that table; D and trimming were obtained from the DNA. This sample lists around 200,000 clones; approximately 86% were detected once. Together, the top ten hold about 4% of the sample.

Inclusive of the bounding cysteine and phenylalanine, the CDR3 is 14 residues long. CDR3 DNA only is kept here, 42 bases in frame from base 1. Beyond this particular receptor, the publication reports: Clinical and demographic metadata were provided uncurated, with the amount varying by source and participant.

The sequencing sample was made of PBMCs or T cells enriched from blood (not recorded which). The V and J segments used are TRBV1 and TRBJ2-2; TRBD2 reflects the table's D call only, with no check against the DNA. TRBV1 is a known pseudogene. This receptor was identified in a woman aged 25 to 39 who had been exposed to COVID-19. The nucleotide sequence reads TGCACCAGGGATAGCCCGTCTAGCACCGGGGAGCTGTTTTTT. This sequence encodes CTRDSPSSTGELFF.